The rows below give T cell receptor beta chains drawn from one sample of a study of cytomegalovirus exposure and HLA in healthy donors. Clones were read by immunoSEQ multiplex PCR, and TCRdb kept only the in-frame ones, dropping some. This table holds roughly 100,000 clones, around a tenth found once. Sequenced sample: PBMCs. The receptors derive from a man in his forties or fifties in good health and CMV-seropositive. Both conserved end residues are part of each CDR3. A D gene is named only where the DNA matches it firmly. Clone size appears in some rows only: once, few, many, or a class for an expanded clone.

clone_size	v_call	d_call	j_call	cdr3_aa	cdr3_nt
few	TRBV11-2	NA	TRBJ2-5	CASSLDLRTQYF	TGTGCCAGCAGCTTAGATCTTAGAACCCAGTACTTC
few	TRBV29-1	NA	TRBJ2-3	CSVKRLFTDTQYF	TGCAGCGTTAAGAGGCTATTCACAGATACGCAGTATTTT
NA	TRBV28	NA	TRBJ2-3	CASSWAADTQYF	TGTGCCAGCAGTTGGGCTGCAGATACGCAGTATTTT
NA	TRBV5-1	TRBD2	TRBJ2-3	CASSASSGGGTDTQYF	TGCGCCAGCAGCGCCTCTAGCGGGGGGGGCACAGATACGCAGTATTTT
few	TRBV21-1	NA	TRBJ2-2	CASDPPRQGNTGELFF	TGTGCCAGCGATCCCCCACGTCAGGGGAACACCGGGGAGCTGTTTTTT
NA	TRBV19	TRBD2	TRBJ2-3	CARRAGDSDTQYF	TGTGCCAGGAGGGCGGGGGATTCGGATACGCAGTATTTT
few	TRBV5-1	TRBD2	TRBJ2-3	CASSHARLAGLRRSTDTQYF	TGCGCCAGCAGTCATGCCCGACTAGCGGGACTCCGACGAAGCACAGATACGCAGTATTTT
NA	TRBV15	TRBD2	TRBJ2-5	CATSRAPGLAGQETQYF	TGTGCCACCAGCAGAGCCCCGGGACTAGCGGGACAAGAGACCCAGTACTTC
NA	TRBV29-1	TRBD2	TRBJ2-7	CSVEGLLAGEVYEQYF	TGCAGCGTTGAAGGCCTACTAGCGGGAGAAGTCTACGAGCAGTACTTC
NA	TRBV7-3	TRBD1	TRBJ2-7	CASSLTGESYYEQYF	TGTGCCAGCAGCCTTACAGGGGAGTCATACTACGAGCAGTACTTC
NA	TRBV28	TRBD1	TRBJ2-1	CASVQGVNEQFF	TGTGCCAGCGTACAGGGGGTAAATGAGCAGTTCTTC
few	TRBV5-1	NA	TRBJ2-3	CASRGLRTDTQYF	TGCGCCAGCAGAGGACTCCGCACAGATACGCAGTATTTT
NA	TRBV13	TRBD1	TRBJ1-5	CASSLGRGHQPQHF	TGTGCCAGCAGCTTAGGCAGGGGGCATCAGCCCCAGCATTTT
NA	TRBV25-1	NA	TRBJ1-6	CASTRTGVDNSPLHF	TGTGCCAGCACTCGGACCGGGGTCGATAATTCACCCCTCCACTTT